These 32 T cell receptor beta chains came from one sample sequenced in a study of OX40 agonist ivuxolimab in advanced cancers. Clones were read by immunoSEQ multiplex PCR, and TCRdb kept only the in-frame ones, dropping some. The profile shows around 40,000 clones, 88% of them singletons. Sequences were derived from CD4+ or CD8+ T cells sorted from blood, sampled in a trial of the OX40 agonist ivuxolimab. The source is an adult with an advanced solid tumor such as melanoma, head and neck, liver or kidney cancer.

The sample holds a few counts of this clone. The chain has TRBV25-1 and TRBJ2-5; D may be TRBD1 or TRBD2 (5 bases each). The CDR3 length is 12 residues. The ends were cut back, 8 bases at V and 5 bases at J, with 12 bases in the middle. Germline V gives CDR1 MGHDK, CDR2 SYGVNS. CDR3 nucleotide sequence: TGTGCCAGCGCCTGGGGGTTCGAGACCCAGTACTTC. Translated, it gives CASAWGFETQYF.

In its sample, this clone was seen a few times. The chain combines TRBV27 with TRBJ2-7; D unresolved. This CDR3 comprises 14 residues. CDR1 and CDR2 from the germline V gene are MNHEY and SMNVEV (reference sequence). The V gene lost 7 bases and the J gene lost 5 bases, with 18 bases spanning the gap. CDR3 sequence reads: CASTPPGVWHEQYF. CDR3 sequence (DNA): TGTGCCAGCACCCCCCCCGGAGTCTGGCACGAGCAGTACTTC.

The V gene is TRBV9, the J gene TRBJ2-3; D not resolved. Germline lookup yields CDR1 SGDLS and CDR2 YYNGEE. The CDR3 consists of 15 residues. Trimming shortened V by 5 bases and J by 6 bases, and 19 bases separated the two germline ends. CDR3: CASSERWATQDTQYF. The DNA of the CDR3 is TGTGCCAGCAGTGAGAGATGGGCTACCCAGGATACGCAGTATTTT.

The chain couples TRBV5-1 to TRBJ2-3, with D possibly matching TRBD1 (6 bases). The CDR3 has 14 amino acids. Trimming removed 2 bases from V and 2 bases from J, with 9 bases in between. Germline V lookup: CDR1 SGHRS, CDR2 YFSETQ. In nucleotides, the CDR3 is TGCGCCAGCAGCTTTTACAGGGACACAGATACGCAGTATTTT. Its translation is CASSFYRDTDTQYF.

The V and J genes are TRBV19 and TRBJ2-2; 7 nucleotides line up with TRBD1. The CDR3 consists of 14 residues. J was trimmed by 8 bases and V by 6 bases; bases with no gene match: 9. Germline V CDR1 and CDR2: LNHDA, SQIVND (reference sequence). The CDR3 reads CASSPSGQEGELFF. In DNA, the CDR3 is TGTGCCAGTAGCCCATCAGGACAGGAAGGGGAGCTGTTTTTT.

The chain has TRBV28 and TRBJ2-7, with a tentative D call TRBD2 (6 bases). The V end lost 5 bases, the J end lost 3 bases, and 14 bases lay between the germline ends. CDR1 MDHEN and CDR2 SYDVKM come from the germline V gene. This CDR3 has 14 amino acids. CDR3 region: CASSRDSRYYEQYF. The CDR3 DNA reads TGTGCCAGCAGTCGGGACTCTAGATACTACGAGCAGTACTTC.

The chain employs TRBV29-1 and TRBJ1-2; TRBD1 matches 8 bases. Germline CDR1 SQVTM, CDR2 ANQGSEA. The V segment lost 7 bases and the J segment 8 bases; nucleotides outside the gene matches: 6. CDR3 length: 11 residues. The CDR3 spells CSALTGDGYTF. The CDR3 DNA reads as TGCAGCGCTTTGACAGGGGACGGCTACACCTTC.

J is TRBJ1-1 and V is TRBV7-9; no reliable D call. The CDR3 contains 13 residues. Trimming left V 5 bases short and J 2 bases short, with 9 bases between. The germline V gene encodes CDR1 SEHNR and CDR2 FQNEAQ (reference sequence). CDR3 DNA: TGTGCCAGCAGCCCTGGAATAAACACTGAAGCTTTCTTT. Its protein is CASSPGINTEAFF. The full variable domain, with the rest looked up from reference TRBV7-9 and TRBJ1-1, is DTGVSQNPRHKITKRGQNVTFRCDPISEHNRLYWYRQTLGQGPEFLTYFQNEAQLEKSRLLSDRFSAERPKGSFSTLEIQRTEQGDSAMYLCASSPGINTEAFFGQGTRLTVV.

The chain carries TRBV6-6 and TRBJ2-7, with TRBD2 matching over 11 bases. The V gene's germline CDR1 is MNHNY and CDR2 SVGAGI (reference sequence). This CDR3 is 14 amino acids long. Losses at the gene ends were 4 bases for V and 7 bases for J; bases not matched to a gene: 6. The CDR3 DNA follows: TGTGCCAGCAGTTTAGCGGGAGGGCTAGGAGAGCAGTACTTC. This encodes CASSLAGGLGEQYF.

The chain is built from TRBV7-9 and TRBJ1-2; no clear D. Trimming took off 3 bases at V and 6 bases at J, with 14 bases between the two ends. The CDR3 length is 14 residues. Germline-derived CDR1 and CDR2 are SEHNR and FQNEAQ (reference sequence). The CDR3 nucleotides read TGTGCCAGCAGCTTTCCCCGGAGTGGGGATGGCTACACCTTC. As protein: CASSFPRSGDGYTF.

The chain couples TRBV6-1 to TRBJ1-5; D might be TRBD1 (6 bases). Germline V gives CDR1 MNHNS, CDR2 SASEGT. The CDR3 length is 15 residues. Trimming took off 4 bases at V and 0 bases at J, with 10 bases between the two ends. The CDR3 sequence: CASSGTVYSNQPQHF. DNA of the CDR3: TGTGCCAGCAGTGGGACAGTCTATAGCAATCAGCCCCAGCATTTT.

The V gene is TRBV6-6, the J gene TRBJ2-2; D remains ambiguous. The CDR3 has 14 residues. V lost 6 bases and J lost 3, with 11 bases in between. The germline V gene has CDR1 MNHNY and CDR2 SVGAGI (reference sequence). CDR3 nucleotide sequence: TGTGCCAGCAGCCCCTTGAAGTACACCGGGGAGCTGTTTTTT. Translating it yields CASSPLKYTGELFF.

The chain links TRBV5-1 to TRBJ2-1, with D perhaps TRBD2 (6 bases). Trimming stripped 5 bases from V and 4 bases from J, with 19 bases between. Germline V CDR1 and CDR2: SGHRS, YFSETQ. This CDR3 comprises 16 residues. The CDR3 DNA follows: TGCGCCAGCAGACCGGCCGGAGCCCGGGGGTACAATGAGCAGTTCTTC. This encodes CASRPAGARGYNEQFF.

This clone has a handful of counts. This chain connects TRBV27 to TRBJ2-1; 13 bases align to TRBD2. The J segment lost 8 bases and the V segment lost 7 bases, leaving 8 bases of the junction unmatched. Germline values: CDR1 MNHEY, CDR2 SMNVEV (reference sequence). The CDR3 covers 15 residues. The CDR3 region has the DNA TGTGCCAGCATAGGGGGGACTAGCGGGGTCTATGAGCAGTTCTTC. Protein: CASIGGTSGVYEQFF.

Of note for this clone: A much larger clone is a single base away; this may be a read error. Distinct nucleotide sequences in the sample also encode this CDR3. J is TRBJ2-7 and V is TRBV28; 7 bases line up with TRBD1. Germline lookup yields CDR1 MDHEN and CDR2 SYDVKM. V gave up 10 bases and J gave up 3 bases; unmatched junction bases: 9. CDR3 length equals 13 residues. CDR3 protein: CATSRGQGYEQYF. CDR3 sequence (DNA): TGTGCCACCTCAAGGGGGCAGGGCTACGAGCAGTACTTC.

In its sample, this clone was seen once. This sequence joins TRBV6-6 and TRBJ2-5; 9 bases are shared with TRBD2. J gave up 3 bases and V 11 bases, and 10 bases lay outside the gene matches. Germline loops: CDR1 MNHNY, CDR2 SVGAGI (reference sequence). The CDR3 is 14 residues long. The CDR3 DNA reads TGTGCCCGACATCCTAGCGGGACTAAAGAGACCCAGTACTTC. The encoded protein is CARHPSGTKETQYF.

The CDR3 protein is CASSFLGTGGSREQFF. The CDR3 region has the DNA TGTGCCAGCAGCTTCCTCGGGACAGGGGGCTCGCGTGAGCAGTTCTTC. V usage is TRBV7-6 and J usage is TRBJ2-1; 12 bases fit TRBD1. Looked up from germline, CDR1 is SGHVS and CDR2 is FNYEAQ. The CDR3 extends over 16 amino acids. Trimming cost V 3 bases and J 9 bases; bases outside gene matches: 9.

CDR3 sequence (DNA): TGTGCCAGCAGGCCCAACCTAGGCCATGGCTACACCTTC. It codes for CASRPNLGHGYTF. This sequence joins TRBV6-6 and TRBJ1-2; D call uncertain. V was trimmed by 6 bases and J by 6 bases, leaving 14 bases between them. Germline CDR1 is MNHNY and CDR2 is SVGAGI (reference sequence). The CDR3 spans 13 residues.

The sample holds one count of this clone. The chain combines TRBV19 with TRBJ2-6; a possible D gene is TRBD1 (7 bases). V was pared by 1 base and J by 1 base, with 17 bases between. This CDR3 is 19 amino acids long. Germline V gives CDR1 LNHDA, CDR2 SQIVND (reference sequence). The CDR3 here is CASSIGRDSDPSGANVLTF. CDR3 DNA: TGTGCCAGTAGTATAGGGAGGGACAGCGACCCATCTGGGGCCAACGTCCTGACTTTC.

This clone came up once. The chain links TRBV9 to TRBJ2-1, with D hard to call. The CDR3 sequence is 16 residues long. Per germline, CDR1 SGDLS and CDR2 YYNGEE. Trimming stripped 3 bases from V and 1 base from J, with 14 bases between. The CDR3 DNA reads as TGTGCCAGCAGCGACCCGACACTTTATTCCTACAATGAGCAGTTCTTC. Protein: CASSDPTLYSYNEQFF.

This clone has only a few counts. V is TRBV7-9 and J is TRBJ1-1; D is unresolved. The CDR3 covers 12 residues. Germline V gives CDR1 SEHNR, CDR2 FQNEAQ (reference sequence). V lost 8 bases and J lost 11, with 18 bases in between. DNA of the CDR3: TGTGCCAGCTCGCCGGGCCGTCTTTGGGCTTTCTTT. As protein: CASSPGRLWAFF.

V and J are TRBV6-4 and TRBJ2-3, with a weak D call TRBD1 (6 bases). The CDR3 runs 15 residues. The V gene lost 0 bases and the J gene lost 6 bases, with 13 bases spanning the gap. The germline V gene has CDR1 MRHNA and CDR2 SNTAGT. CDR3 sequence (DNA): TGTGCCAGCAGTGACTCGATTCAGGGGCGCGATACGCAGTATTTT. It specifies CASSDSIQGRDTQYF.

This clone was observed a few times. The chain employs TRBV11-2 and TRBJ2-3, with D hard to call. The germline CDR1 and CDR2 sequences are SGHAT and FQNNGV. CDR3 length: 14 residues. V was shortened by 1 base and J by 6 bases, with 11 bases between the two germline ends. The CDR3 bases are TGTGCCAGCAGCTTAGGCGTTAGTATGGATACGCAGTATTTT. Protein sequence: CASSLGVSMDTQYF.

The gene calls are TRBV11-3 and TRBJ2-2; no reliable D call. CDR3 length: 14 amino acids. V was trimmed by 5 bases and J by 6 bases, leaving 13 bases between them. Per germline, CDR1 SGHNT and CDR2 YENEEA. The CDR3 reads CASSHRARPGELFF. Here the CDR3 DNA reads TGTGCCAGCAGCCACCGGGCCCGGCCCGGGGAGCTGTTTTTT.

The rearrangement joins TRBV5-1 to TRBJ1-2; tentatively, D is TRBD1 (5 bases). CDR3 length: 12 amino acids. Trimming took off 0 bases at V and 5 bases at J, with 5 bases between the two ends. Germline V CDR1 and CDR2: SGHRS, YFSETQ. The CDR3 DNA reads TGCGCCAGCAGCTTGGAGGGGTATGGCTACACCTTC. It specifies CASSLEGYGYTF. The entire variable domain, with the rest obtained from reference TRBV5-1 and TRBJ1-2, is as follows: KAGVTQTPRYLIKTRGQQVTLSCSPISGHRSVSWYQQTPGQGLQFLFEYFSETQRNKGNFPGRFSGRQFSNSRSEMNVSTLELGDSALYLCASSLEGYGYTFGSGTRLTVV.

This clone was counted only a few times. This chain uses TRBV7-9 with TRBJ1-2; TRBD1 matches at 7 bases. This CDR3 region has 17 residues. CDR1 is SEHNR and CDR2 is FQNEAQ in the germline V gene (reference sequence). Losses at the gene ends were 1 base for V and 8 bases for J; bases not matched to a gene: 16. In DNA, the CDR3 is TGTGCCAGCAGCTTAGTCAACTACCCGACCGGGACAGCCGGCTACACCTTC. Its protein product is CASSLVNYPTGTAGYTF.

The rearrangement uses TRBV10-3 and TRBJ1-1, with TRBD1 identical over 7 bases. This CDR3 has 13 residues. V dropped 10 bases and J dropped 0; count of bases not matched to a gene: 5. Germline V gives CDR1 ENHRY, CDR2 SYGVKD. The DNA of the CDR3 is TGTGCCACCCTAGGGACAGTGAACACTGAAGCTTTCTTT. Translating it yields CATLGTVNTEAFF.

This clone was seen only once. This chain joins TRBV27 and TRBJ2-7; D gene unclear. Germline CDR1 MNHEY, CDR2 SMNVEV (reference sequence). The CDR3 runs 15 residues. Trimming cost V 5 bases and J 2 bases, with 16 bases left between them. CDR3 DNA: TGTGCCAGCAGTCTGGTGGGTGGGGTCACCTACGAGCAGTACTTC. This codes for CASSLVGGVTYEQYF.

The count of this clone is one. The chain combines TRBV20-1 with TRBJ1-2; no clear D. The CDR3 covers 10 residues. V was clipped by 1 base and J by 8 bases, with 5 bases between them. CDR1 DFQATT and CDR2 SNEGSKA come from the germline V gene (reference sequence). The chain's CDR3 is CSARVAGYTF. The CDR3 nucleotides read TGCAGTGCTAGAGTTGCCGGCTACACCTTC.

The CDR3 nucleotides read TGCGCCAGCAGCCTAACAGGGGTGGGCTATGGCTACACCTTC. It codes for CASSLTGVGYGYTF. The rearrangement joins TRBV5-1 to TRBJ1-2; 7 nucleotides align to TRBD1. CDR1 is SGHRS and CDR2 is YFSETQ in the germline V gene. V lost 4 bases to trimming and J lost 4 bases; unmatched junction nucleotides: 7. The CDR3 contains 14 residues.

The chain couples TRBV6-5 to TRBJ2-3; TRBD2 matches at 8 bases. The CDR3 contains 15 residues. J gave up 4 bases and V 6 bases, and 9 bases lay outside the gene matches. Germline loops: CDR1 MNHEY, CDR2 SVGAGI. The CDR3 sequence: CASSAWGREADTQYF. The CDR3 DNA is TGTGCCAGCAGCGCATGGGGGCGGGAGGCAGATACGCAGTATTTT.

The chain recombines TRBV21-1 with TRBJ2-3; the tabulated D call, TRBD2, remains unverified against the DNA. TRBV21-1 represents a pseudogene. The CDR3 loop spans 15 amino acids. The DNA of the CDR3 is TGTGCCAGCAGCAAACCGGGCGGGGGCACAGATACGCAGTATTTT. Translation: CASSKPGGGTDTQYF.